This T cell receptor (beta chain) came from a study of T cells in Graves' hyperthyroidism and ophthalmopathy. Overall study findings and caveats: Before onset, by a median of approximately 6.8 months, the model predicted ophthalmopathy.

Ten or more counts support this clonotype. Its target is not known. A junction end diverges from the germline sequence, so it may reflect a read error. The CDR3 regions of TCR beta were amplified from RNA transcripts. The HTBI primer set was used in a first-round RT-PCR of the TCR CDR3. TCRdb independently ran MiXCR on the multiplex PCR reads; one entry per CDR3 protein. The data hold a few hundred thousand distinct CDR3 sequences, with under 25% observed a single time. Hyperthyroidism of Graves' type that showed no ophthalmopathy progression within 18 months was stable. Germline CDR1 reads SGHVS; CDR2 reads FQNEAQ. CDR3 length: 17 amino acids.

Sequencing was performed on blood. The chain links TRBV7-8 to TRBJ1-2; 10 bases are a match to TRBD1. This receptor was taken from a man aged 18-30 years with Graves' hyperthyroidism. The CDR3 reads CASSLALFRQGAYGYIF. For the CDR3, the DNA is TGTGCCAGCAGCTTAGCGCTATTTAGACAGGGGGCCTATGGCTACATCTTC.